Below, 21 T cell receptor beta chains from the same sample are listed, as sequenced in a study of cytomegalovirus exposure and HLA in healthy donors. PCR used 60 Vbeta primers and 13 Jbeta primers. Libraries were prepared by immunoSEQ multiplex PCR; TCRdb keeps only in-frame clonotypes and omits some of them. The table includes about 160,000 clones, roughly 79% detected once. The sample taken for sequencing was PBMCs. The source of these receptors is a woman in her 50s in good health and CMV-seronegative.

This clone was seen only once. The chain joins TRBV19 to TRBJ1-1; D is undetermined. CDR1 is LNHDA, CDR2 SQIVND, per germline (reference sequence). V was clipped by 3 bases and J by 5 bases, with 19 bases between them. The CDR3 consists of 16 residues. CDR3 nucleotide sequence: TGTGCCAGTAGTATTTCTGGCTCACAAGGGAGAACTGAAGCTTTCTTT. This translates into CASSISGSQGRTEAFF.

CDR3: CASSLFPLAVTDTQYF. The DNA for the CDR3 is TGTGCCAGCAGCTTATTCCCCCTAGCGGTCACAGATACGCAGTATTTT. The chain links TRBV7-9 to TRBJ2-3; 7 nucleotides align to TRBD2. Per the germline V gene, CDR1 is SEHNR and CDR2 is FQNEAQ (reference sequence). Trimming cost V 2 bases and J 2 bases; bases outside gene matches: 7. CDR3 length: 16 residues.

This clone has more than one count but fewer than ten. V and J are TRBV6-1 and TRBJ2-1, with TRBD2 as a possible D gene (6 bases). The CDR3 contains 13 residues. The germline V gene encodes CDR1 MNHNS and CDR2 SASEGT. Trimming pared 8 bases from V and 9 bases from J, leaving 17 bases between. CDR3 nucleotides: TGTGCCAGCGCCTCGACGGAGGGATCTGAGCAGTTCTTC. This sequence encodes CASASTEGSEQFF.

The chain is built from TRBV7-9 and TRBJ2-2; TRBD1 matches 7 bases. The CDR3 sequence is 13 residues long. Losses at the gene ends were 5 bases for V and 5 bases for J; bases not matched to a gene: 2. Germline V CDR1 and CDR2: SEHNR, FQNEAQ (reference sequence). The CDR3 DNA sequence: TGTGCCAGCAGCCGACAGGGTACCGGGGAGCTGTTTTTT. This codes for CASSRQGTGELFF.

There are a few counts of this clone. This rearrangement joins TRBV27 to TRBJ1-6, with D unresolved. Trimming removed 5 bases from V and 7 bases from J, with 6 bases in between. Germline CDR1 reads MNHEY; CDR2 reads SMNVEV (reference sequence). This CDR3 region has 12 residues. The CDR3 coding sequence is TGTGCCAGCAGTACACTAAATTCACCCCTCCACTTT. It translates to CASSTLNSPLHF.

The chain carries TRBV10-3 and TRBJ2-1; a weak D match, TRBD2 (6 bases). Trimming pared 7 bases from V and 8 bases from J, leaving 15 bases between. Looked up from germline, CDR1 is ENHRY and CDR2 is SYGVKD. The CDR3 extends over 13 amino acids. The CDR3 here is CAINRPGGDEQFF. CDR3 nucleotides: TGTGCCATCAATCGACCCGGGGGAGATGAGCAGTTCTTC.

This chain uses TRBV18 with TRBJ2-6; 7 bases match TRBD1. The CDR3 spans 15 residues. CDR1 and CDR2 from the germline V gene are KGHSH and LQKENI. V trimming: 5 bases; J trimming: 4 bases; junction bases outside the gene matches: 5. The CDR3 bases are TGTGCCAGCTCAACAGGGGTAGAAGGGGCCAACGTCCTGACTTTC. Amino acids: CASSTGVEGANVLTF.

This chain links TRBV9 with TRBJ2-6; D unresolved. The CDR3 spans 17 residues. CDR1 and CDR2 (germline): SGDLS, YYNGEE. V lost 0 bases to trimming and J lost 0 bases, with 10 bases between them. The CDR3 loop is CASSVATVSSGANVLTF. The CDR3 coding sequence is TGTGCCAGCAGCGTAGCAACAGTGAGCTCTGGGGCCAACGTCCTGACTTTC.

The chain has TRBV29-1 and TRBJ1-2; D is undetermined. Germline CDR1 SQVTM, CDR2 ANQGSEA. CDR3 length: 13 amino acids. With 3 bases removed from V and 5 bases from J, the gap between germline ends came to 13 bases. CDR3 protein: CSVDREGGYGYTF. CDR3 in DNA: TGCAGCGTTGATCGCGAGGGAGGGTATGGCTACACCTTC. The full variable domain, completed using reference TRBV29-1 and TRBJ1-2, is SAVISQKPSRDICQRGTSLTIQCQVDSQVTMMFWYRQQPGQSLTLIATANQGSEATYESGFVIDKFPISRPNLTFSTLTVSNMSPEDSSIYLCSVDREGGYGYTFGSGTRLTVV.

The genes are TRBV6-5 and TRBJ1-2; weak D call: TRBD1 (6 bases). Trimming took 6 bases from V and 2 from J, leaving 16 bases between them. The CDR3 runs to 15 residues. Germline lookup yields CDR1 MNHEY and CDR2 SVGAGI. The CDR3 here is CASSQQGTSNYGYTF. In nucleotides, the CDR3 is TGTGCCAGCAGCCAACAGGGAACATCAAACTATGGCTACACCTTC.

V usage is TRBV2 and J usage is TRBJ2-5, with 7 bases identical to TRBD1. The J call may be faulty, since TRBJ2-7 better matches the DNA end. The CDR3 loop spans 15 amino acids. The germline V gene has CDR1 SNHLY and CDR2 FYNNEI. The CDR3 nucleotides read TGTGCCAGCAGTGAACAGGGACAGCCTTTAGACGAGCAGTACTTC. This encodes CASSEQGQPLDEQYF.

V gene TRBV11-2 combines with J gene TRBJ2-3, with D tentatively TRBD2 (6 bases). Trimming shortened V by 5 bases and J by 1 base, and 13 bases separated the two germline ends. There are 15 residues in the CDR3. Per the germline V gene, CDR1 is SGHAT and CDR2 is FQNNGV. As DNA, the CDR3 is TGTGCCAGCAGCCAGGTGCGGGGTCGCACAGATACGCAGTATTTT. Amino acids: CASSQVRGRTDTQYF.

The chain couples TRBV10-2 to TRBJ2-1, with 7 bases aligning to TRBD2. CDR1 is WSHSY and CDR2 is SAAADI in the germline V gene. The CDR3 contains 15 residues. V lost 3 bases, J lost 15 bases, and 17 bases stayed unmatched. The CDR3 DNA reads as TGCGCCAGCAGTGAAGCGGGGCCGGTTACTTCTGGTGGGTTCTTC. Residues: CASSEAGPVTSGGFF.

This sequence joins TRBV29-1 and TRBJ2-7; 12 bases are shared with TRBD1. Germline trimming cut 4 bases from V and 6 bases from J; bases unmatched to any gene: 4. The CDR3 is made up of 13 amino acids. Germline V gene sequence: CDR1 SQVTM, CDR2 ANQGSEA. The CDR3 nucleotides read TGCAGCGTTGCCCCGGGACAGGGGGCCGAGCAGTACTTC. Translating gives CSVAPGQGAEQYF.

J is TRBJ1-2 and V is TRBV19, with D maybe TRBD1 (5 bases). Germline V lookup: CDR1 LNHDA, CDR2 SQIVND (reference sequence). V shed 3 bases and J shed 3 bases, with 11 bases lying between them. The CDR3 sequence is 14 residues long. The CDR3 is CASSIRQGDYGYTF. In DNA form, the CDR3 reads TGTGCCAGTAGTATCCGGCAGGGCGACTATGGCTACACCTTC. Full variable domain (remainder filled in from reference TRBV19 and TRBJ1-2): DGGITQSPKYLFRKEGQNVTLSCEQNLNHDAMYWYRQDPGQGLRLIYYSQIVNDFQKGDIAEGYSVSREKKESFPLTVTSAQKNPTAFYLCASSIRQGDYGYTFGSGTRLTVV.

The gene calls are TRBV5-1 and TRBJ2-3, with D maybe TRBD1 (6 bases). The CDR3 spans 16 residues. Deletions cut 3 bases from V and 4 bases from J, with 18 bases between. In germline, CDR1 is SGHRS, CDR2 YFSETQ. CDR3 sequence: CASSSLDRAASDTQYF. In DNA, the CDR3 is TGCGCCAGCAGCTCATTGGACAGAGCCGCCTCAGATACGCAGTATTTT.

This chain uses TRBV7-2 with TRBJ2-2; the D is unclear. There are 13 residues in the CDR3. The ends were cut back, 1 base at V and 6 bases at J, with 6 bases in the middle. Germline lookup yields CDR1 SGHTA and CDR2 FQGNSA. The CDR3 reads CASSLVPAGELFF. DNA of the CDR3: TGTGCCAGCAGCTTAGTCCCGGCCGGGGAGCTGTTTTTT.

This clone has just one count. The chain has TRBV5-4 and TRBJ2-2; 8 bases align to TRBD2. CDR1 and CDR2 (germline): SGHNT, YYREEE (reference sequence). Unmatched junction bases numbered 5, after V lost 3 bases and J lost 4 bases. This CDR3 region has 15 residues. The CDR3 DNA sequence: TGTGCCAGCAGCTCCTACGGGACTAGCACCGGGGAGCTGTTTTTT. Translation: CASSSYGTSTGELFF.

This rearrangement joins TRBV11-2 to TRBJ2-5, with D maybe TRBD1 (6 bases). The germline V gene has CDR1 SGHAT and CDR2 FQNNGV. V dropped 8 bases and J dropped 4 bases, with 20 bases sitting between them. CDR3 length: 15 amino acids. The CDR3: CASDKGWGRGETQYF. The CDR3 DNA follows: TGTGCCAGCGACAAGGGATGGGGGCGTGGAGAGACCCAGTACTTC.

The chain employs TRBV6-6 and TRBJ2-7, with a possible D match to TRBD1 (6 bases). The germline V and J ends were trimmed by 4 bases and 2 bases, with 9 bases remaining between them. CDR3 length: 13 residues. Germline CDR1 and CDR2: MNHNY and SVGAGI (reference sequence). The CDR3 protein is CASSSRQAYEQYF. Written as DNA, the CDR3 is TGTGCCAGCAGTTCCCGACAGGCCTACGAGCAGTACTTC.

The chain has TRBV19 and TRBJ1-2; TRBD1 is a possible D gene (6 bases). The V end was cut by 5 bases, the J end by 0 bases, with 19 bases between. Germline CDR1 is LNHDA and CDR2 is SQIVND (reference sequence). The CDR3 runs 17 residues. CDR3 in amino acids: CASSFLTGGTANYGYTF. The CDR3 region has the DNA TGTGCCAGTAGTTTCCTGACAGGAGGAACTGCTAACTATGGCTACACCTTC.